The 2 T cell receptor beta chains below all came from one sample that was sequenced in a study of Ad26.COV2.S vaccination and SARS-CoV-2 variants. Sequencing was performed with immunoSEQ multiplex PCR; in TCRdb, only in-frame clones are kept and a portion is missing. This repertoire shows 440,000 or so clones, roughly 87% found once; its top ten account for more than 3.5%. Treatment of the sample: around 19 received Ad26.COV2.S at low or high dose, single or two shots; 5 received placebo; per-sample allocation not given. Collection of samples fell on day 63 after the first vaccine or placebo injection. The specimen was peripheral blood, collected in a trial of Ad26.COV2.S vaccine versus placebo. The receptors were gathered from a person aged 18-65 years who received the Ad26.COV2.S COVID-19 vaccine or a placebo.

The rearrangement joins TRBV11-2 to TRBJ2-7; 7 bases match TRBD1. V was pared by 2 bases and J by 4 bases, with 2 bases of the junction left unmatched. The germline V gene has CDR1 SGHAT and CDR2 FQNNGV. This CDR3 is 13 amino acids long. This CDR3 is CASSLTTGYEQYF. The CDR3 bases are TGTGCCAGCAGCTTAACGACAGGGTACGAGCAGTACTTC.

CDR3 sequence (DNA): TGCGCCAGCAGCCAAGAGGGGACAGGGTACGAGCAGTACTTC. Translating gives CASSQEGTGYEQYF. V and J are TRBV4-1 and TRBJ2-7; 9 bases agree with TRBD1. The CDR3 contains 14 residues. The ends lost 0 bases at V and 4 bases at J; junction bases unmatched: 1. The germline V gene has CDR1 MGHRA and CDR2 YSYEKL.